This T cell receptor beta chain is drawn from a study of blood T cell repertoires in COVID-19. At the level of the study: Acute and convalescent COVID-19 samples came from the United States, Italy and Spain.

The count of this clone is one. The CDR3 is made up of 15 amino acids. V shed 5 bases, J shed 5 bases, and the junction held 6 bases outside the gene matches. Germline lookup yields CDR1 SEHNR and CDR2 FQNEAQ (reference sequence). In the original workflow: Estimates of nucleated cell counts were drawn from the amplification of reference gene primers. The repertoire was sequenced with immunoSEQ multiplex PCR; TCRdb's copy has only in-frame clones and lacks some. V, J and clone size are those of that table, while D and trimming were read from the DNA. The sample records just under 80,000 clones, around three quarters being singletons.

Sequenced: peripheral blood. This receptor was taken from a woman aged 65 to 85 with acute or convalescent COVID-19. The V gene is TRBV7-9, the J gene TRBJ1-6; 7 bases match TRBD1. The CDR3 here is CASSRPGQNNSPLHF. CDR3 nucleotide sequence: TGTGCCAGCAGCAGACCGGGACAGAATAATTCACCCCTCCACTTT. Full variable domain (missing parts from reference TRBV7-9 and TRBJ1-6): DTGVSQNPRHKITKRGQNVTFRCDPISEHNRLYWYRQTLGQGPEFLTYFQNEAQLEKSRLLSDRFSAERPKGSFSTLEIQRTEQGDSAMYLCASSRPGQNNSPLHFGNGTRLTVT.